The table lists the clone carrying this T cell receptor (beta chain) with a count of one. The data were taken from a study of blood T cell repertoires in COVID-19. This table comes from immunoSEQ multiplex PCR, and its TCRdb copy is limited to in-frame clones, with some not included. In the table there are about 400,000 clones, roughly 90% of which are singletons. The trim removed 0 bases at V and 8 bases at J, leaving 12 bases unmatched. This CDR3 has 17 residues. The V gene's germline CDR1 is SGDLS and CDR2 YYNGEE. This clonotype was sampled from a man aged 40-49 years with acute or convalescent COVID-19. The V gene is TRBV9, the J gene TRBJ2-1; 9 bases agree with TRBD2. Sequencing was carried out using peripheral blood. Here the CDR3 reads CASSVGVAGGPRDEQFF. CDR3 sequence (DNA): TGTGCCAGCAGCGTAGGGGTCGCGGGAGGGCCTAGGGATGAGCAGTTCTTC. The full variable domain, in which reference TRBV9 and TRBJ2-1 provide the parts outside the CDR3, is DSGVTQTPKHLITATGQRVTLRCSPRSGDLSVYWYQQSLDQGLQFLIQYYNGEERAKGNILERFSAQQFPDLHSELNLSSLELGDSALYFCASSVGVAGGPRDEQFFGPGTRLTVL.